This T cell receptor (beta chain) was sequenced during a study of CD8 T cells in Susac syndrome (dated by TCRdb to between 2018 and 2021). About the investigation overall: Among the sequenced Susac syndrome patients, more than five had clinically active disease and under ten were in clinical remission. Susac syndrome patients were therapy-naive, on corticosteroids (some also receiving IVIg), or on IVIg alone at blood withdrawal. The study used repertoire sequencing to test whether antigen drove CD8+ T cell activation and differentiation in Susac syndrome. The investigation overall reported the following: The CD4+ T cell repertoire of patients with Susac syndrome showed no detectable clonal expansion. The number of individuals in the TCR sequencing and HLA analysis was acknowledged as relatively small.

RNA was extracted with the RNeasy kit and roughly 0.5 to 1 ug was reverse transcribed using random hexamers. TCR beta CDR3 regions were amplified with the immunoSEQ multiplex PCR assay covering 54 Vbeta and 13 Jbeta segments. PCR amplification bias was corrected by using a synthetic template baseline for primer optimization and computational correction. In the source study's methods: Reads were annotated to V, D and J genes per IMGT and analyzed with immunoSEQ Analyzer, keeping only productive sequences. Clonality was calculated as one minus the Shannon entropy normalized by log2 of the number of productive unique sequences. For each patient and control, public and private clones were evaluated within the 100 most prevalent clones. Susac-specific clones were defined as absent from healthy and MS cohorts, 1052 published viral clones and other ImmuneACCESS disease sequences. Through fastp at Q25 and MiXCR, TCRdb rebuilt clones from the public reads, retaining in-frame beta chains. Under each unique CDR3 protein, matching rows form one entry showing the most common genes and DNA. The V and J calls and clone size are TCRdb's, not the authors'. Counted in this sample were about 140,000 distinct CDR3 sequences; about 95% of them appeared once. The top ten hold approximately 0.13% of the sample.

The CDR3 has 16 amino acids, counting the end cysteine and phenylalanine. This entry keeps only the CDR3 DNA: 48 bases, framed from base 1. V is shortened by 8 bases, J by 8 bases, and the region joining them spans 25 bases. CDR1 and CDR2, looked up from the germline V gene, are MNHEY and SVGEGT. Peripheral blood CD8+ and CD4+ T cells from healthy donors, Susac syndrome patients and multiple sclerosis patients were profiled by high-throughput TCR beta sequencing. Recently defined diagnostic criteria for definite or probable disease were met by the Susac syndrome patients. CD8+ TEMRA cells were enriched by FACS, while bulk CD8+ and CD4+ T cells were purified by magnetic negative isolation. Blood was drawn into EDTA tubes, processed within 24 hours, and PBMCs were isolated by density gradient centrifugation. PBMCs intended for TCR sequencing were cryopreserved in liquid nitrogen and thawed later in a water bath at 37 degrees C. The sorted or isolated CD4+, CD8+ and CD8+ TEMRA cells reached a purity of at least 90%.

This clonotype has a single count. Its antigen target is currently unknown. Per-nucleotide qualities are absent, and no much larger clonotype sits a single base away. Just one read gives weak support. The material sequenced was CD4+ T cells from PBMCs. The clonotype originates from a human donor with Susac syndrome. The chain is made from TRBV6-2 or TRBV6-3 and TRBJ2-1, with the D gene uncertain. The CDR3 has the sequence CASGSRVQILPDEQFF. The bases are TGTGCCAGCGGATCCCGGGTTCAGATTCTCCCCGATGAGCAGTTCTTC.